The rows below give T cell receptor beta chains drawn from one sample of a study of shared clonotypes between healthy human individuals. The method was immunoSEQ multiplex PCR; TCRdb's version includes in-frame clones alone and lacks a portion of them. The data show some 1,100,000 clones, with approximately 80% seen just once and 0.5% to 0.6% held by the top ten. Input material: memory CD4+ T cells from PBMCs. The receptors originated from a man between 18 and 29 years old in good health. Some clones in this sample may be carry-over from other donors' samples. Each CDR3 is given with its conserved first and last residue. The D gene is left open where the match is weak. Expanded clones are given a class, and other clones once, few, many or no size at all.

TRBV27	TRBD1	TRBJ2-7	-	CASSPTGLSREQYF	TGTGCCAGCAGTCCGACAGGGCTGTCGAGAGAGCAGTACTTC
TRBV27	TRBD1	TRBJ1-5	once	CASRDRGGNQPQHF	TGTGCCAGCAGGGACAGGGGCGGCAATCAGCCCCAGCATTTT
TRBV5-1	TRBD1	TRBJ1-2	-	CASSMDRGLYGYTF	TGCGCCAGCAGCATGGACAGGGGCTTGTATGGCTACACCTTC
TRBV15	-	TRBJ1-1	-	CATSRDLFGEWGTEAFF	TGTGCCACCAGCAGAGATCTATTTGGGGAGTGGGGCACTGAAGCTTTCTTT
TRBV11-2	-	TRBJ2-7	-	CASSAAGTTYVEQYF	TGCGCCAGCAGCGCCGCCGGGACCACTTACGTTGAGCAGTACTTC
TRBV11-2	TRBD1	TRBJ1-3	-	CASSSDRGNTIYF	TGTGCCAGCAGCTCCGACAGGGGTAACACCATATATTTT
TRBV25-1	-	TRBJ1-5	-	CASSPPNQPQHF	TGTGCCAGCAGTCCCCCTAATCAGCCCCAGCATTTT
TRBV30	-	TRBJ2-1	-	CAWADLPRSSYNEQFF	TGTGCCTGGGCGGATCTACCTCGGAGCTCCTACAATGAGCAGTTCTTC
TRBV5-1	-	TRBJ1-2	-	CASSSNAGANYGYTF	TGCGCCAGCAGCTCCAATGCCGGAGCTAACTATGGCTACACCTTC
TRBV28	-	TRBJ2-7	once	CASSLAGYEQYF	TGTGCCAGCAGTTTAGCAGGGTACGAGCAGTACTTC
TRBV25-1	TRBD2	TRBJ2-7	-	CASSAGTSVHEQYF	TGTGCCAGCTCCGCCGGGACTAGCGTCCACGAGCAGTACTTC
TRBV4-1	TRBD2	TRBJ2-5	few	CASSQGVVTSGTRAQYF	TGCGCCAGCAGCCAAGGAGTAGTGACTAGCGGCACGAGGGCCCAGTACTTC
TRBV27	TRBD2	TRBJ2-1	-	CASRPRNKLAGGGDEQFF	TGTGCCAGCAGACCAAGGAACAAACTAGCGGGAGGGGGGGATGAGCAGTTCTTC
TRBV28	TRBD2	TRBJ2-7	-	CASSKAGGLHEQYF	TGTGCCAGCAGCAAAGCGGGAGGGCTCCACGAGCAGTACTTC
TRBV5-1	TRBD1	TRBJ1-2	-	CASSSGQGYYGYTF	TGCGCCAGCAGCTCCGGACAGGGGTACTATGGCTACACCTTC
TRBV5-6	-	TRBJ2-7	-	CASSLAGVGEQYF	TGTGCCAGCAGTCTGGCAGGGGTCGGCGAGCAGTACTTC
TRBV18	TRBD2	TRBJ2-3	-	CASLAGTRLTDTQYF	TGTGCCAGCTTAGCCGGGACTAGACTCACAGATACGCAGTATTTT
TRBV19	-	TRBJ1-3	-	CASSRVRENTIYF	TGTGCCAGTAGCAGGGTTAGAGAAAACACCATATATTTT
TRBV10-3	-	TRBJ1-4	-	CAISERNAEKLFF	TGTGCCATCAGTGAGCGAAATGCTGAAAAACTGTTTTTT
TRBV12-5	TRBD1	TRBJ1-3	-	CASGWEGQDRRNTIYF	TGTGCTAGTGGTTGGGAGGGACAGGACCGTAGAAACACCATATATTTT
TRBV28	-	TRBJ1-2	-	CAAGTGYGYTF	TGTGCGGCAGGGACGGGCTATGGCTACACCTTC
TRBV5-6	-	TRBJ2-5	-	CASSSWTTQETQYF	TGTGCCAGCAGCTCCTGGACTACCCAAGAGACCCAGTACTTC
TRBV29-1	-	TRBJ2-1	-	CSVRLWIANEQFF	TGCAGCGTTAGGCTCTGGATAGCCAATGAGCAGTTCTTC
TRBV28	-	TRBJ2-7	-	CASNIESSYEQYF	TGTGCCAGCAATATCGAGAGCTCCTACGAGCAGTACTTC
TRBV5-1	-	TRBJ2-2	-	CASSLVGPNTGELFF	TGCGCCAGCAGCTTGGTTGGCCCGAACACCGGGGAGCTGTTTTTT
TRBV11-2	-	TRBJ2-5	-	CASSRAPRETQYF	TGTGCCAGCAGCCGAGCGCCGCGAGAGACCCAGTACTTC
TRBV7-2	-	TRBJ1-1	-	CASSRGYTEAFF	TGTGCCAGCAGCCGAGGGTACACTGAAGCTTTCTTT
TRBV10-3	TRBD2	TRBJ2-1	few	CAISRTGGSSPNEQFF	TGTGCCATCAGTAGGACGGGAGGATCGTCCCCTAATGAGCAGTTCTTC
TRBV7-9	-	TRBJ1-1	-	CASSLAAVNTEAFF	TGTGCCAGCAGCTTAGCGGCGGTTAACACTGAAGCTTTCTTT
TRBV27	TRBD2	TRBJ2-1	once	CASSLTSGSKPYNEQFF	TGTGCCAGCAGTTTAACTAGCGGGAGCAAACCATACAATGAGCAGTTCTTC
TRBV6-5	-	TRBJ2-7	-	CASSYRGLSYEQYF	TGTGCCAGCAGTTACCGGGGACTCTCCTACGAGCAGTACTTC
TRBV19	TRBD2	TRBJ2-5	-	CASSAGTSRETQYF	TGTGCCAGTAGTGCCGGGACTAGCAGAGAGACCCAGTACTTC
TRBV28	-	TRBJ2-1	-	CASSSPGAAQNNEQFF	TGTGCCAGCAGTTCCCCGGGGGCAGCCCAGAACAATGAGCAGTTCTTC
TRBV7-2	-	TRBJ1-5	few	CASSLPVQPQHF	TGTGCCAGCAGCTTACCGGTTCAGCCCCAGCATTTT
TRBV29-1	-	TRBJ1-1	-	CSSESLNPGTEAFF	TGCAGCTCAGAAAGCCTGAATCCAGGGACTGAAGCTTTCTTT
TRBV29-1	TRBD1	TRBJ2-5	-	CSGARQGAGETQYF	TGCAGCGGTGCCAGACAGGGGGCCGGGGAGACCCAGTACTTC
TRBV5-1	-	TRBJ2-7	-	CASSLGDSRGYEQYF	TGCGCCAGCAGCTTGGGGGACTCCCGAGGGTACGAGCAGTACTTC
TRBV29-1	-	TRBJ2-7	few	CSVAGGAREQYF	TGCAGCGTTGCAGGGGGGGCGCGGGAGCAGTACTTC
TRBV4-2	TRBD2	TRBJ2-2	-	CASSQSATTSGHSWTGELFF	TGTGCCAGCAGCCAGTCAGCAACTACTAGCGGCCATAGTTGGACCGGGGAGCTGTTTTTT
TRBV18	-	TRBJ1-1	few	CASSPTENTEAFF	TGTGCCAGCTCACCAACAGAGAACACTGAAGCTTTCTTT
TRBV5-1	-	TRBJ2-2	once	CASSKLIDATTGELFF	TGCGCCAGCAGCAAACTGATAGATGCGACCACCGGGGAGCTGTTTTTT
TRBV5-1	-	TRBJ2-2	-	CASSLFRGAGELFF	TGCGCCAGCAGCTTGTTTCGGGGCGCCGGGGAGCTGTTTTTT
TRBV6-5	-	TRBJ2-7	-	CASRYGDYEQYF	TGTGCCAGCAGATACGGGGACTACGAGCAGTACTTC
TRBV28	-	TRBJ1-4	-	CASIPSPGRGEKLFF	TGTGCCAGCATCCCCTCACCGGGACGTGGTGAAAAACTGTTTTTT
TRBV6-5	-	TRBJ1-1	-	CASSYNRNTEAFF	TGTGCCAGCAGTTACAACCGGAACACTGAAGCTTTCTTT
TRBV5-1	-	TRBJ1-1	-	CASSLAGALPAFF	TGCGCCAGCAGCTTGGCCGGCGCTCTACCGGCTTTCTTT
TRBV6-1	TRBD1	TRBJ2-7	-	CASSDPDRGQYF	TGTGCCAGCAGTGATCCGGACAGGGGGCAGTACTTC
TRBV7-2	-	TRBJ1-2	-	CASSPLGAYGYTF	TGTGCCAGCAGCCCACTCGGAGCCTATGGCTACACCTTC
TRBV27	-	TRBJ1-2	-	CASSLTQDGVGGYTF	TGTGCCAGCAGTTTAACCCAGGACGGGGTTGGGGGCTACACCTTC
TRBV28	-	TRBJ1-2	-	CASTTGTYNVGYTF	TGTGCCAGCACCACCGGGACATACAACGTGGGCTACACCTTC
TRBV5-1	-	TRBJ2-7	once	CASTFGDTSSYEQYF	TGCGCCAGCACCTTCGGTGACACTAGCTCCTACGAGCAGTACTTC
TRBV9	-	TRBJ2-1	-	CASSVVGSGDEQFF	TGTGCCAGCAGCGTAGTGGGTAGCGGAGATGAGCAGTTCTTC
TRBV6-1	-	TRBJ2-4	many	CASREWGIQYF	TGTGCCAGCAGAGAGTGGGGCATTCAGTACTTC
TRBV5-1	-	TRBJ1-1	many	CASSLGAMNTEAFF	TGCGCCAGCAGCTTGGGTGCCATGAACACTGAAGCTTTCTTT
TRBV2	-	TRBJ2-3	many	CASSVRVSTDTQYF	TGTGCCAGCAGTGTTCGGGTTAGCACAGATACGCAGTATTTT